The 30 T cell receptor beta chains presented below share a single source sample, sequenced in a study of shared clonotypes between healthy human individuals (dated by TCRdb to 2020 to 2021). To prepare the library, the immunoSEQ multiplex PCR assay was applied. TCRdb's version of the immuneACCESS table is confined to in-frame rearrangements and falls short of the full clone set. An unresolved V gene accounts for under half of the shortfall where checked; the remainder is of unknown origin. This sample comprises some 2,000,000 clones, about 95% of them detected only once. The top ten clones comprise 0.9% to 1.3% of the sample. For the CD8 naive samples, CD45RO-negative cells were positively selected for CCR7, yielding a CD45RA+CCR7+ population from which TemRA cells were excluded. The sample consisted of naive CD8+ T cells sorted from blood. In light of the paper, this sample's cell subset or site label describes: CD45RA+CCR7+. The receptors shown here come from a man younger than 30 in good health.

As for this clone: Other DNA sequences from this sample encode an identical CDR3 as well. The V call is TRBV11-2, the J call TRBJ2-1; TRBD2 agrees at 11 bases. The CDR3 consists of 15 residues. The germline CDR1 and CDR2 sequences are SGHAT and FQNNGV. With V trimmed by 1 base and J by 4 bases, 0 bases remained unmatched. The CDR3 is CASSLVAGGYNEQFF. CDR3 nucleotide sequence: TGTGCCAGCAGCTTAGTAGCGGGAGGGTACAATGAGCAGTTCTTC.

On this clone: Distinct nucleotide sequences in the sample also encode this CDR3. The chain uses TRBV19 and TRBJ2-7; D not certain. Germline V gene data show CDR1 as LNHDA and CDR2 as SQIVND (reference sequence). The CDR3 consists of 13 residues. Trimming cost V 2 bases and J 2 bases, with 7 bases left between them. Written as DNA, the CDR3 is TGTGCCAGTAGTATACAGGTCGCCTACGAGCAGTACTTC. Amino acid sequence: CASSIQVAYEQYF.

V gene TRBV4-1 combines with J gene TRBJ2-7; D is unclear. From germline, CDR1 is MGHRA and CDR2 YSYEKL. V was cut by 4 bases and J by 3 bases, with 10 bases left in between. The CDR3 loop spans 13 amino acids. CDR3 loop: CASSPHADYEQYF. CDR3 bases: TGCGCCAGCAGCCCCCACGCCGACTACGAGCAGTACTTC.

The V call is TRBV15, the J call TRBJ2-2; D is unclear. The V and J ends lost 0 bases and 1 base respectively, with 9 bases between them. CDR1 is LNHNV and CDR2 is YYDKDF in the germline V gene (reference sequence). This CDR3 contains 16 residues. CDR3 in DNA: TGTGCCACCAGCAGAGAGGGTAGCTTGAACACCGGGGAGCTGTTTTTT. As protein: CATSREGSLNTGELFF.

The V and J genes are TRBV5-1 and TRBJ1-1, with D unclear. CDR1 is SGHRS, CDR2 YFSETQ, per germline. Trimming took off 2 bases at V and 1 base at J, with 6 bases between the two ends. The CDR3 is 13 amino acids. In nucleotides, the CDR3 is TGCGCCAGCAGCTTATCGGCGAACACTGAAGCTTTCTTT. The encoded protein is CASSLSANTEAFF.

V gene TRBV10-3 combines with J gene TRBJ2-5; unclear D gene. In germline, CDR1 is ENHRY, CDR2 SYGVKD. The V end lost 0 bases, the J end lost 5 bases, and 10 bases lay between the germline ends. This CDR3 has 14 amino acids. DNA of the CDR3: TGTGCCATCAGTGAGTCGTTGGTTGGGGAGACCCAGTACTTC. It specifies CAISESLVGETQYF.

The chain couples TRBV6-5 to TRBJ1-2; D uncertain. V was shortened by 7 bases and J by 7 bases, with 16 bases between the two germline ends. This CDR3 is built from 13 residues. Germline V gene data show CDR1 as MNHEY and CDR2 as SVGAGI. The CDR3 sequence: CASTQRGSIGYTF. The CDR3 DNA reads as TGTGCCAGCACCCAACGTGGCTCAATTGGCTACACCTTC.

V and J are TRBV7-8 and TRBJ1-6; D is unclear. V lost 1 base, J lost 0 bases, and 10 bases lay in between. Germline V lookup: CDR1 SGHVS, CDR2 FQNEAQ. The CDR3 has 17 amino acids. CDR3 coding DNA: TGTGCCAGCAGCTTAGGAGGCGGTTACTCCTATAATTCACCCCTCCACTTT. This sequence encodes CASSLGGGYSYNSPLHF. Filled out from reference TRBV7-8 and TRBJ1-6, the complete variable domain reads GAGVSQSPRYKVAKRGQDVALRCDPISGHVSLFWYQQALGQGPEFLTYFQNEAQLDKSGLPSDRFFAERPEGSVSTLKIQRTQQEDSAVYLCASSLGGGYSYNSPLHFGNGTRLTVT.

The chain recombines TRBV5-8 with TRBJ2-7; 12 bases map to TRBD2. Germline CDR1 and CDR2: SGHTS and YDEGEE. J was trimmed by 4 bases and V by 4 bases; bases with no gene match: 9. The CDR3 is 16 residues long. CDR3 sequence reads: CASSQRRLAGEYEQYF. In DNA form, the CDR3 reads TGTGCCAGCAGCCAACGGAGACTAGCGGGAGAATACGAGCAGTACTTC.

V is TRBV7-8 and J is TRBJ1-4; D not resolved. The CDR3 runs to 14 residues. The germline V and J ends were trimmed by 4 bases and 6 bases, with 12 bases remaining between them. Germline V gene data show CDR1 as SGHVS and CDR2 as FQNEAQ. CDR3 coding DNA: TGTGCCAGCAGCTCCCGGAGGGAGTATGAAAAACTGTTTTTT. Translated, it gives CASSSRREYEKLFF.

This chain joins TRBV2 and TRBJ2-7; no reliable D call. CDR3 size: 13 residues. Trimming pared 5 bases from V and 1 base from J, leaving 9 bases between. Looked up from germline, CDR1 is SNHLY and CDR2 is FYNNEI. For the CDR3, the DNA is TGTGCCAGCAGTCACCGTCCTTCCTACGAGCAGTACTTC. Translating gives CASSHRPSYEQYF.

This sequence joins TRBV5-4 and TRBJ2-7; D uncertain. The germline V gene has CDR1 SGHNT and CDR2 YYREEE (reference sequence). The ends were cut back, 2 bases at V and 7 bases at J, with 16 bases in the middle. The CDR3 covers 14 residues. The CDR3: CASSFGMGWDEQYF. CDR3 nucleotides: TGTGCCAGCAGCTTCGGAATGGGGTGGGATGAGCAGTACTTC.

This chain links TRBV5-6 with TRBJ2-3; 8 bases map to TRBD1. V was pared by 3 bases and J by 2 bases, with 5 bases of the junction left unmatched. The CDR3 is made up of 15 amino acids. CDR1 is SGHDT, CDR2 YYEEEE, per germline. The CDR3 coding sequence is TGTGCCAGCAGCTGGGACAGGAATCCCACAGATACGCAGTATTTT. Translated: CASSWDRNPTDTQYF.

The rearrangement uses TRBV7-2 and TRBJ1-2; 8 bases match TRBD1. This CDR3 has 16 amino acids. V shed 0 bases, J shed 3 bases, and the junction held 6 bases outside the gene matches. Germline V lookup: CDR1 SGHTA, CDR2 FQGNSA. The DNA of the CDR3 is TGTGCCAGCAGCTTAGCATCAGAGGGACAGGACTATGGCTACACCTTC. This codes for CASSLASEGQDYGYTF.

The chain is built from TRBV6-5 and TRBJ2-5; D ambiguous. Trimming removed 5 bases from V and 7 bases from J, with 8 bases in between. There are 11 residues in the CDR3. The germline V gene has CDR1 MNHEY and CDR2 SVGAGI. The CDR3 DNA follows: TGTGCCAGCAGTCCCACGGGGACCCAGTACTTC. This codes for CASSPTGTQYF.

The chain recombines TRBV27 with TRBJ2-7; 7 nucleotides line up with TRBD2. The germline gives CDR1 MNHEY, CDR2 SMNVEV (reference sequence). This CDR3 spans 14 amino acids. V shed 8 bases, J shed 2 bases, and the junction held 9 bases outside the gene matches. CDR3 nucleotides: TGTGCCAGCTCCCGGAGAGCGGGAACCTACGAGCAGTACTTC. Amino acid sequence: CASSRRAGTYEQYF.

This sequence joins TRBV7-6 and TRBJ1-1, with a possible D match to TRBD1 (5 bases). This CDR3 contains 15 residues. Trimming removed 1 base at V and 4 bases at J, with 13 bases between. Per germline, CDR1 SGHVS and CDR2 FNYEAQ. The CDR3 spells CASSLEQGWGTEAFF. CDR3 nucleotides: TGTGCCAGCAGCTTAGAGCAGGGTTGGGGCACTGAAGCTTTCTTT.

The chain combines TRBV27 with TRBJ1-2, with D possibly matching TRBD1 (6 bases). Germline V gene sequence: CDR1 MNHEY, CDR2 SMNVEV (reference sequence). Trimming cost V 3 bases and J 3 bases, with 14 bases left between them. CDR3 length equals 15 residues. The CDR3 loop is CASSLAPGEYYGYTF. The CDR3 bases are TGTGCCAGCAGTTTGGCCCCAGGGGAATACTATGGCTACACCTTC.

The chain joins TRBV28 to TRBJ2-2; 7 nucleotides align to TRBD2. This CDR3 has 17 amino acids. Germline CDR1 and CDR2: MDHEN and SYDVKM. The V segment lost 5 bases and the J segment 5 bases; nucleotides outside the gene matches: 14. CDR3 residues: CASSHASLAGVTGELFF. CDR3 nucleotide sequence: TGTGCCAGCAGTCACGCAAGCTTGGCGGGGGTGACCGGGGAGCTGTTTTTT.

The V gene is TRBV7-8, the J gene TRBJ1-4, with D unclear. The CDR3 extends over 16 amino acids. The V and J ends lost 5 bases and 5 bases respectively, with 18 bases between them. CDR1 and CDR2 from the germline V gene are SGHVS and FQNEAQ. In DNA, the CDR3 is TGTGCCAGCAGCCTGCTCTCGGGTTTGGCAAATGAAAAACTGTTTTTT. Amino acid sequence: CASSLLSGLANEKLFF.

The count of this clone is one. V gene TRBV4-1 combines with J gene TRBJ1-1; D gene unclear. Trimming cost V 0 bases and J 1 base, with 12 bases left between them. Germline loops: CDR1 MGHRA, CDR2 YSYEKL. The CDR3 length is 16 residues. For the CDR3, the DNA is TGCGCCAGCAGCCAAGATCCAGGCACGGAGAACACTGAAGCTTTCTTT. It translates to CASSQDPGTENTEAFF.

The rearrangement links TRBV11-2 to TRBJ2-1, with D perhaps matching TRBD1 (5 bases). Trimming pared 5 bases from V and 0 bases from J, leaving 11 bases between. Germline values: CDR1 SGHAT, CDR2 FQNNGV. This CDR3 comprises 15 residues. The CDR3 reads CASSPMDTSYNEQFF. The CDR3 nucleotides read TGTGCCAGCAGCCCCATGGACACCTCCTACAATGAGCAGTTCTTC.

Here the CDR3 DNA reads TGTGCCAGCAGCCCGGGACTAGCGGTATTAAGCACAGATACGCAGTATTTT. Translation gives CASSPGLAVLSTDTQYF. The chain carries TRBV9 and TRBJ2-3, with 11 bases that match TRBD2. Germline V lookup: CDR1 SGDLS, CDR2 YYNGEE. This CDR3 contains 17 residues. V dropped 4 bases and J dropped 0; count of bases not matched to a gene: 7.

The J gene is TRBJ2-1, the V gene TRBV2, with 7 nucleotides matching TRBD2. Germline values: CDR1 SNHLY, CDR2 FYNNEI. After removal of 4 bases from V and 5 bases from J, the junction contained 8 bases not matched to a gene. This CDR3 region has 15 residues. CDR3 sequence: CASSGAGDLHNEQFF. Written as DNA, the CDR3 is TGTGCCAGCAGTGGGGCGGGGGACCTCCACAATGAGCAGTTCTTC.

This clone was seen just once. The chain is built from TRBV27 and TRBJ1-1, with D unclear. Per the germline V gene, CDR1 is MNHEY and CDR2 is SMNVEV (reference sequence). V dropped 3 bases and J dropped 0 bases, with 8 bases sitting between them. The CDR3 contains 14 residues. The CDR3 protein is CASSFDTLNTEAFF. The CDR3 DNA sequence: TGTGCCAGCAGTTTTGACACTTTGAACACTGAAGCTTTCTTT.

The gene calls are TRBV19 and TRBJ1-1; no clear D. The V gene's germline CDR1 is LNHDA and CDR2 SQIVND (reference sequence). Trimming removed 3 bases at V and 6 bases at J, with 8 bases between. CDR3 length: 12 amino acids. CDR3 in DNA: TGTGCCAGTAGTATGGCAGGTGCTGAAGCTTTCTTT. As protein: CASSMAGAEAFF.

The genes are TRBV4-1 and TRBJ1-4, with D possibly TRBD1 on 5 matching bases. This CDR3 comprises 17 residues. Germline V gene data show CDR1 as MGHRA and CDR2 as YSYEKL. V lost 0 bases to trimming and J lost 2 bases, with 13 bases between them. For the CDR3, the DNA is TGCGCCAGCAGCCAAGATCGGGAGGGGAGTACTAATGAAAAACTGTTTTTT. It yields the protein CASSQDREGSTNEKLFF.

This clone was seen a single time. The CDR3 sequence is CASSQGVTDTQYF. CDR3 coding DNA: TGTGCCAGCAGCCAAGGAGTCACAGATACGCAGTATTTT. This chain joins TRBV7-2 and TRBJ2-3, with D uncertain. CDR1 is SGHTA and CDR2 is FQGNSA in the germline V gene. V lost 5 bases and J lost 2, with 8 bases in between. The CDR3 loop spans 13 amino acids. Full variable domain (remainder filled in from reference TRBV7-2 and TRBJ2-3): GAGVSQSPSNKVTEKGKDVELRCDPISGHTALYWYRQSLGQGLEFLIYFQGNSAPDKSGLPSDRFSAERTGGSVSTLTIQRTQQEDSAVYLCASSQGVTDTQYFGPGTRLTVL.

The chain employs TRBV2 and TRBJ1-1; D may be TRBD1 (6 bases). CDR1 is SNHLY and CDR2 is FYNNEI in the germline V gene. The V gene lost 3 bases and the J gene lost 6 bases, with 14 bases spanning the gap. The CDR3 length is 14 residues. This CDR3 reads CASSDGPGASEAFF. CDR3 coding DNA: TGTGCCAGCAGTGACGGCCCGGGGGCCTCTGAAGCTTTCTTT.

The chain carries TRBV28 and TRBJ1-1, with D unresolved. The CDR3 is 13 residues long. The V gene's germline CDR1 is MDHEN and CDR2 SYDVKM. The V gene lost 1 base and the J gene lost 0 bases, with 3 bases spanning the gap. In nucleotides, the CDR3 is TGTGCCAGCAGTTTATTGGTGAACACTGAAGCTTTCTTT. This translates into CASSLLVNTEAFF.